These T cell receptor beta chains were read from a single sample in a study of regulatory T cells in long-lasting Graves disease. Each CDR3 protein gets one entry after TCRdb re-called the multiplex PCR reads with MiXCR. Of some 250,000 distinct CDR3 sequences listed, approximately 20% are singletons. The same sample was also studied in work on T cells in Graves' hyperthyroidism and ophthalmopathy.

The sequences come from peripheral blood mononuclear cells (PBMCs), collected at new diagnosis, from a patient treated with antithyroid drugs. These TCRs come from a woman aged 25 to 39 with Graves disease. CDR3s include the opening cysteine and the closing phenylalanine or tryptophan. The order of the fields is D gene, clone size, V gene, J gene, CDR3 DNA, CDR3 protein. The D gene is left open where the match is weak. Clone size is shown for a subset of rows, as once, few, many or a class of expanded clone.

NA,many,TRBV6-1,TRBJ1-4,TGTGCCAGCAAGGAAACAACTAATGAAAAACTGTTTTTT,CASKETTNEKLFF
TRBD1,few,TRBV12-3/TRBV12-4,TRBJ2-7,TGTGCCAGCAACCAACAGGGACAGCCGGTCTACGAGCAGTACTTC,CASNQQGQPVYEQYF
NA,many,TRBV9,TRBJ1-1,TGTGCCAGCAGCCCACACAGGGTGTTGAACACTGAAGCTTTCTTT,CASSPHRVLNTEAFF
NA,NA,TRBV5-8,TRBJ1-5,TGTGCCTCAAGATCCCGGGGGGTACACCGCAGCAATCAGCCCCAGCATTTT,CASRSRGVHRSNQPQHF
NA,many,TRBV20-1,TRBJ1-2,TGCAGTGCCAGCTCTTATGGGGGGGCGCTGAATGGCTACACCTTC,CSASSYGGALNGYTF
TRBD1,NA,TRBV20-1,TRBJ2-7,TGCAGTGCTTTTCCGGGACAGGGGTATTACAAGGAGTACTTC,CSAFPGQGYYKEYF
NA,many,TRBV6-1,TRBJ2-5,TGTGCCAGCAACATCCGGGACGGCCTCAGGACCCAGTACTTC,CASNIRDGLRTQYF
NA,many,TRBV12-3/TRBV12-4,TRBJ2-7,TGTGCCAGCAGTGCAGGGACAGGCGGGGGCATATCCTACGAGCAGTACTTC,CASSAGTGGGISYEQYF
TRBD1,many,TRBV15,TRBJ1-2,TGTGCCACCAGCCTTGACAGGGTCTATGGCTACACCTTC,CATSLDRVYGYTF
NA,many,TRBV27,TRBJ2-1,TGTGCCAGCAGTTTGTACAGAATTTCCTACAATGAGCAGTTCTTC,CASSLYRISYNEQFF
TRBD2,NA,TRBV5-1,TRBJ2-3,TGCGCCAGCAGCTTGGCATCCTTTTATAGCGGGGGGGTCACAGATACGCAGTATTTT,CASSLASFYSGGVTDTQYF
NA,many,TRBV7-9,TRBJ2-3,TGTGCCAGCAGCTTAGGACTCCGGAGCACAGATACGCAGTATTTT,CASSLGLRSTDTQYF
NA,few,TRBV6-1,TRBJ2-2,TGTGCCAGCAACCCCACTCGCACGGCGGACGGGGAGCTGTTTTTT,CASNPTRTADGELFF
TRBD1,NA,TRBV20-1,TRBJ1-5,TGCAGTGCTAGAGGAGGGTCGGGACAGGGGTCTGGTCAGCCCCAGCATTTT,CSARGGSGQGSGQPQHF
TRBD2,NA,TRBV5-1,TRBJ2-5,TGCGCCAGCAGCCCTGGCGGGGGGGCCAGAGAGACCCAGTACTTC,CASSPGGGARETQYF
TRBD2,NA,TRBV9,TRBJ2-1,TGTGCCAGCAGCGTCGGCCCGACTAGCAGAGACAATGAGCAGTTCTTC,CASSVGPTSRDNEQFF
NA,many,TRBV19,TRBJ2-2,TGTGCCCACCGCAGGACCGCGAACACCGGGGAGCTGTTTTTT,CAHRRTANTGELFF
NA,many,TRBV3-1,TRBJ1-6,TGTGCCAGCAGTCCTTGGGACGCCGATAATTCACCCCTCCACTTT,CASSPWDADNSPLHF
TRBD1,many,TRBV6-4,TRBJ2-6,TGTGCCAGCAGTTTTAGGACAGGAATAACGGGGGCCAACGTCCTGACTTTC,CASSFRTGITGANVLTF
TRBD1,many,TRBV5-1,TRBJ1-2,TGTGCCAGCAGCCAAGGGACAGCTATTGGCTACACCTTC,CASSQGTAIGYTF
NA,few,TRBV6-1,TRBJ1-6,TGTGCCAGCTACATCTCGGGGGATTCACCCCTCCACTTT,CASYISGDSPLHF
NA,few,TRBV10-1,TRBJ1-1,TGCGCCAGCAGTAAAGGATACTACACTGAAGCTTTCTTT,CASSKGYYTEAFF
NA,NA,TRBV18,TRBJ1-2,TGTGCCAGCTCACCACCCGGGGGCGATTATTCCTATGGCTACACCTTC,CASSPPGGDYSYGYTF
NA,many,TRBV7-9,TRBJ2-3,TGTGCCAGTCACAGGGATAATACAGATACGCAGTATTTT,CASHRDNTDTQYF
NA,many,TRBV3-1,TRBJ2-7,TGTGCCAGCAGCCAGGTCCAAGACAACGACGAGCAGTACTTC,CASSQVQDNDEQYF
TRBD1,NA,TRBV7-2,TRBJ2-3,TGTGCCAGCAGCCCGGACAGGGAGGATACGCAGTATTTT,CASSPDREDTQYF
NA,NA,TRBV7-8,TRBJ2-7,TGTGCCAGCAGCCTTCGCCGGGGCACCAGGGCGTACGAGCAGTACTTC,CASSLRRGTRAYEQYF
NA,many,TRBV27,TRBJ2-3,TGTGCCAGCAGTTTATCCCGCCCCTCAGATACGCAGTATTTT,CASSLSRPSDTQYF
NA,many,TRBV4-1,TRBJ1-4,TGCGCCAGCAGCCAAGGGACAGCGGTCCCCCAACTGTTTTTT,CASSQGTAVPQLFF
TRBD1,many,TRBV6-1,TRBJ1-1,TGTGCCAGCGGCTGGAGGACAGGGAAAACTCTGAACACTGAAGCTTTCTTT,CASGWRTGKTLNTEAFF
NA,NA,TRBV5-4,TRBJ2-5,TGTGCCAGCAGCTTGAGCCAGGCGGAGACCCAGTACTTC,CASSLSQAETQYF
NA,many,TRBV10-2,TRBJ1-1,TGCGCCAGCAGCAATCCCCTGGGCGGCACTGAAGCTTTCTTT,CASSNPLGGTEAFF
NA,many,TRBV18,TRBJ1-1,TGTGCCAGCTCACAGACAGTCAGCACTGAAGCTTTCTTT,CASSQTVSTEAFF
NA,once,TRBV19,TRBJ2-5,TGTGCCAGTAGTATAGATCTGTGGGGCAGACTGCGCCAAGAGACCCAGTACTTC,CASSIDLWGRLRQETQYF
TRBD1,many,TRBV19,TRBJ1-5,TGTGCCAGTAGTACGGACAGGGTCAATCAGCCCCAGCATTTT,CASSTDRVNQPQHF
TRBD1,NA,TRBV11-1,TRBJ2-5,TGTGCCAGCAGCAGAGGACAGGGCTACCAAGAGACCCAGTACTTC,CASSRGQGYQETQYF
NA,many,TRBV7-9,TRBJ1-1,TGTGCCAGCAGCCCGGCGCATGACGAAGCTTTCTTT,CASSPAHDEAFF
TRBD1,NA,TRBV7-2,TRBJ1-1,TGTGCCAGCAGCGAGCAGGGGGGGTCAAATGCTTTCTTT,CASSEQGGSNAFF
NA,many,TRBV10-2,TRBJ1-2,TGCGCCAGCAGGGGACGGGCTAACTATGGCTACACCTTC,CASRGRANYGYTF
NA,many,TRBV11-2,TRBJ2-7,TGTGCCAGCAGCTTAGGGGGCAGGGGGGCCTACGAGCAGTACTTC,CASSLGGRGAYEQYF
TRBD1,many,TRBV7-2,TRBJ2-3,TGTGCCAGCAGCTCCGCCGGGACAGGGCAATCGCAGTATTTT,CASSSAGTGQSQYF
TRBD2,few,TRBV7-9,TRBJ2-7,TGTGCCACCGGTAGCGGGGGAAGGTACGAGCAGTACTTC,CATGSGGRYEQYF
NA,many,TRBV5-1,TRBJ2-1,TGCGCCAGCGCGCTCGTGGGGACCCAAAAGTTCTTC,CASALVGTQKFF
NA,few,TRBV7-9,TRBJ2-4,TGTGCCAGCAGCTTAGCAACCACGGTGGCCAAAAACATTCAGTACTTC,CASSLATTVAKNIQYF
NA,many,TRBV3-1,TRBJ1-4,TGTGCCAGCAGCCCTCGGGGTCCCGCAACTAATGAAAAACTGTTTTTT,CASSPRGPATNEKLFF
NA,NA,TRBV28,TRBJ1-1,TGTGCCAGCAGTTTCGTGATAAACACTGAAGCTTTCTTT,CASSFVINTEAFF
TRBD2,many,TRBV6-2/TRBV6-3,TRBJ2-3,TGTGCCAGCAGTTCCCCGGGACTAGCGGGGGGGCCAGATACGCAGTATTTT,CASSSPGLAGGPDTQYF
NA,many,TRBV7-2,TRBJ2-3,TGTGCCAGCAGCTTAGGAGTAGACAGAAGCACAGATACGCAATATTTT,CASSLGVDRSTDTQYF
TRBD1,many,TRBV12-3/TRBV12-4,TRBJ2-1,TGTGCCAGCAGTCATCGACAGGGGCGTGAGCAGTTCTTC,CASSHRQGREQFF
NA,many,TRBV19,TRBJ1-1,TGTGCCAGTACGGGGGACACTGAAGCTTTCTTT,CASTGDTEAFF
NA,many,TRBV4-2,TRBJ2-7,TGTGCCAGCAGCCAAGTTTTGGGGTCATACGAGCAGTACTTC,CASSQVLGSYEQYF
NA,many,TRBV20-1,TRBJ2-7,TGCAGTGCTCTGAGTAGGGGGGGCCGTAGGAACGAGCAGTACTTC,CSALSRGGRRNEQYF
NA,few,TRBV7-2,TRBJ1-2,TGTGCCAGCAGCTTAGAAGAGGGCCTCTGGAGGGGCTACACCTTC,CASSLEEGLWRGYTF
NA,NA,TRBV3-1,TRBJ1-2,TGTGCCAGCAGCCAGGGTAGATGGGGCTACACCTTC,CASSQGRWGYTF
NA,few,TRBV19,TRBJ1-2,TGTGCCAGTAGTGTCATAGGGCCCGGGCTCGGCTACACCTTC,CASSVIGPGLGYTF
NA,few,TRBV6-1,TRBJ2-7,TGTGCCAGCAAGGAGGGAGCAGTCTCCTACGAGCAGTACTTC,CASKEGAVSYEQYF
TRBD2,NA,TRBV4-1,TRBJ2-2,TGCGCCAGCAACCAAGCTCTAGCGGGGTACACCGGGGAGCTGTTTTTT,CASNQALAGYTGELFF
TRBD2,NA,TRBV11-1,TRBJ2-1,TGTGCCAGCAGCCCCGGGGGGGCCCTCTCCTACAATGAGCAGTTCTTC,CASSPGGALSYNEQFF
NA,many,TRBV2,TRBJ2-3,TGTGCCAGCTTATTAGACACCTGGACAGATACGCAGTATTTT,CASLLDTWTDTQYF